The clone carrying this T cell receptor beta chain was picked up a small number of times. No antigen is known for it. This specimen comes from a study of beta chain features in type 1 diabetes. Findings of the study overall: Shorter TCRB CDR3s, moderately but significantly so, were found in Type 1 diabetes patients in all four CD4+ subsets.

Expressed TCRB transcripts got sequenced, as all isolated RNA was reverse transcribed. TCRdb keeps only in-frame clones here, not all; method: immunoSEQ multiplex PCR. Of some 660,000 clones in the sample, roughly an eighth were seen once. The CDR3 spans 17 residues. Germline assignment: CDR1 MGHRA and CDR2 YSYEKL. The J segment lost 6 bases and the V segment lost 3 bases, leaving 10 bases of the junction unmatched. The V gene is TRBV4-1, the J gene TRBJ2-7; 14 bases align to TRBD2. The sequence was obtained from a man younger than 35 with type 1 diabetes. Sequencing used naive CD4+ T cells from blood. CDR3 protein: CASSQAQGLAGEGEQYF. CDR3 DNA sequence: TGCGCCAGCAGCCAGGCCCAGGGACTAGCGGGAGAAGGCGAGCAGTACTTC.